This paragraph reports one TCR beta chain. Its target is not known. Time point here: week 35, safety follow-up. Vaccination comprised doses that each held 300 ug of mutant IDH1 20-mer peptide, plus topical imiquimod. Patients carried new grade 3 or 4 IDH1-mutant astrocytomas lacking nuclear ATRX. This entry is derived from a study of a mutant IDH1 vaccine in newly diagnosed glioma. Study summary: Those enrolled had earlier been treated with radiotherapy, temozolomide, or both, mostly both. Whole-study findings and limits: Of the patients, 85% to 95% had vaccine-induced immune responses.

Measured with immunoSEQ multiplex PCR; TCRdb has only the in-frame clones, and not every one. The profile shows tens of thousands of clones, around 74% of them singletons. Source: PBMCs, taken from a glioma patient whose treatment included an IDH1 peptide vaccine. The clonotype was recovered from a man between 50 and 59 years old with glioma.

CDR3 sequence reads: CASAFLGALRETQYF. The DNA of the CDR3 is TGTGCCAGCGCCTTTTTGGGGGCTCTTCGGGAGACCCAGTACTTC. The chain uses TRBV25-1 and TRBJ2-5; possibly TRBD1 for D (6 bases). The CDR3 consists of 15 residues. CDR1 is MGHDK and CDR2 is SYGVNS in the germline V gene. The V end was cut by 8 bases, the J end by 5 bases, with 21 bases between.